Each of the 23 T cell receptor beta chains below was sequenced from the same sample in a study of cytomegalovirus exposure and HLA in healthy donors. This table comes from immunoSEQ multiplex PCR, and its TCRdb copy is limited to in-frame clones, with some not included. The sample contains tens of thousands of clones, 85% to 95% of which appear only once. Sample: PBMCs. The receptors were sampled from a young man in good health and CMV-seronegative.

The chain links TRBV7-9 to TRBJ2-3; 7 nucleotides match TRBD1. The V segment lost 0 bases and the J segment 1 base; nucleotides outside the gene matches: 1. Per the germline V gene, CDR1 is SEHNR and CDR2 is FQNEAQ (reference sequence). The CDR3 runs to 15 residues. This CDR3 is CASSLADRRTDTQYF. The CDR3 DNA sequence: TGTGCCAGCAGCTTAGCGGACAGGCGCACAGATACGCAGTATTTT.

The J gene is TRBJ1-1, the V gene TRBV29-1, with D possibly matching TRBD1 (6 bases). The germline V gene encodes CDR1 SQVTM and CDR2 ANQGSEA. V dropped 4 bases and J dropped 0 bases, with 9 bases sitting between them. The CDR3 is made up of 13 amino acids. CDR3 in amino acids: CSVGQVLNTEAFF. In DNA form, the CDR3 reads TGCAGCGTTGGACAGGTCCTGAACACTGAAGCTTTCTTT.

The CDR3 nucleotides read TGCAGCGTTGATACCGCTCTAGAAGAGACCCAGTACTTC. It yields the protein CSVDTALEETQYF. This sequence joins TRBV29-1 and TRBJ2-5, with D unclear. The CDR3 spans 13 residues. The V end was cut by 3 bases, the J end by 3 bases, with 11 bases between. Per the germline V gene, CDR1 is SQVTM and CDR2 is ANQGSEA.

The chain joins TRBV27 to TRBJ1-2; a weak D match, TRBD1 (6 bases). Germline assignment: CDR1 MNHEY and CDR2 SMNVEV (reference sequence). Trimming shortened V by 6 bases and J by 2 bases, and 19 bases separated the two germline ends. This CDR3 spans 16 amino acids. CDR3 in DNA: TGTGCCAGCAGATCGCCAGGGGAGCCTTCAAACTATGGCTACACCTTC. It yields the protein CASRSPGEPSNYGYTF.

The chain employs TRBV6-5 and TRBJ2-5, with a weak D call TRBD2 (6 bases). This CDR3 has 14 amino acids. Germline V gene lookup returns CDR1 MNHEY and CDR2 SVGAGI. Trimming removed 7 bases from V and 4 bases from J, with 16 bases in between. The CDR3 region has the DNA TGTGCCAGCACCCCTCCGAAGGGAGGAGAGACCCAGTACTTC. Translated, it gives CASTPPKGGETQYF.

The chain has TRBV30 and TRBJ2-7, with D tentatively TRBD1 (5 bases). V gave up 1 base and J gave up 2 bases, with 6 bases separating them. Germline V gene sequence: CDR1 GTSNPN, CDR2 SVGIG (reference sequence). The length of the CDR3 is 12 residues. CDR3 coding DNA: TGTGCCTGGAGTGAGGGGACCTACGAGCAGTACTTC. Translated, it gives CAWSEGTYEQYF.

V is TRBV4-1 and J is TRBJ2-4; 10 nucleotides match TRBD2. J lost 0 bases, V lost 3 bases, and 11 bases had no gene match. Per the germline V gene, CDR1 is MGHRA and CDR2 is YSYEKL. This CDR3 has 19 residues. The CDR3 nucleotides are TGCGCCAGCAGCCACCCCGTGCGGACTAGCGGACAAGCCAAAAACATTCAGTACTTC. Protein product: CASSHPVRTSGQAKNIQYF.

This chain joins TRBV9 and TRBJ1-1; D call uncertain. This CDR3 contains 14 residues. V lost 4 bases, J lost 2 bases, and 12 bases lay in between. CDR1 is SGDLS, CDR2 YYNGEE, per germline. As DNA, the CDR3 is TGTGCCAGCAGCCCGTCTTCGGGTAACACTGAAGCTTTCTTT. Residues: CASSPSSGNTEAFF.

This rearrangement joins TRBV20-1 to TRBJ1-2; tentative D call: TRBD1 (5 bases). The CDR3 length is 11 residues. Between the trimmed V and J ends, which lost 5 bases and 6 bases, there was a span of 10 bases. Germline V CDR1 and CDR2: DFQATT, SNEGSKA (reference sequence). CDR3 loop: CSAPRVHGYTF. The CDR3 DNA sequence: TGCAGTGCTCCCAGGGTCCATGGCTACACCTTC.

V usage is TRBV18 and J usage is TRBJ1-5; 9 bases agree with TRBD1. V lost 4 bases to trimming and J lost 7 bases; unmatched junction nucleotides: 8. Germline CDR1 and CDR2: KGHSH and LQKENI. This CDR3 is built from 15 residues. The DNA for the CDR3 is TGTGCCAGCTCACAGGGGACAGGGACCAAGCAGCCCCAGCATTTT. Its protein is CASSQGTGTKQPQHF.

A single count supports this clone. The CDR3 nucleotides are TGTGCCAGCAGCTTGCATCAGGGGAGCAGGCAGCCCCAGCATTTT. This sequence encodes CASSLHQGSRQPQHF. V and J are TRBV5-8 and TRBJ1-5, with a weak D call TRBD1 (6 bases). V lost 1 base to trimming and J lost 7 bases, with 15 bases between them. In germline, CDR1 is SGHTS, CDR2 YDEGEE. The CDR3 is 15 amino acids.

For the CDR3, the DNA is TGTGCCAGCCGCAAGGACAGGGGCACTGCCTACACCTTC. It translates to CASRKDRGTAYTF. The rearrangement links TRBV25-1 to TRBJ1-2; 9 bases are shared with TRBD1. The CDR3 loop spans 13 amino acids. V lost 8 bases to trimming and J lost 10 bases; unmatched junction nucleotides: 11. The V gene's germline CDR1 is MGHDK and CDR2 SYGVNS.

The chain uses TRBV28 and TRBJ2-7, with 7 bases that match TRBD1. Germline CDR1 and CDR2: MDHEN and SYDVKM. The trim removed 3 bases at V and 6 bases at J, leaving 11 bases unmatched. The CDR3 has 15 amino acids. CDR3 amino acids: CASSLWTGGFGEQYF. CDR3 DNA: TGTGCCAGCAGTTTGTGGACAGGCGGATTCGGCGAGCAGTACTTC.

The rearrangement joins TRBV7-9 to TRBJ1-4; no clear D. V dropped 2 bases and J dropped 10 bases, with 11 bases sitting between them. Germline CDR1 is SEHNR and CDR2 is FQNEAQ (reference sequence). The CDR3 sequence is 13 residues long. CDR3 in DNA: TGTGCCAGCAGCTTACTGATAGAGGGAAAACTGTTTTTT. Amino acids: CASSLLIEGKLFF.

The gene calls are TRBV15 and TRBJ2-5; maybe TRBD2 (6 bases). In germline, CDR1 is LNHNV, CDR2 YYDKDF (reference sequence). This CDR3 has 16 amino acids. V dropped 4 bases and J dropped 0 bases, with 15 bases sitting between them. The CDR3 bases are TGTGCCACCAGCATACCCCGGGGGACTCACCAAGAGACCCAGTACTTC. Its translation: CATSIPRGTHQETQYF.

This sequence joins TRBV12-5 and TRBJ2-1; 12 nucleotides agree with TRBD1. V dropped 4 bases and J dropped 5; count of bases not matched to a gene: 3. Per germline, CDR1 LGHNT and CDR2 FRNRAP. The CDR3 runs 15 residues. CDR3 loop: CASGSGTGGHNEQFF. The CDR3 DNA follows: TGTGCTAGTGGTTCCGGGACAGGGGGCCACAATGAGCAGTTCTTC.

The genes are TRBV27 and TRBJ1-6; 9 bases line up with TRBD1. This CDR3 spans 16 amino acids. Germline V gives CDR1 MNHEY, CDR2 SMNVEV (reference sequence). Trimming at V came to 8 bases and at J to 5 bases, leaving 10 bases not matched to a gene. The CDR3 region is CASAEGTGLDNSPLHF. DNA of the CDR3: TGTGCCAGCGCCGAGGGGACAGGGCTCGATAATTCACCCCTCCACTTT.

The chain is built from TRBV7-9 and TRBJ2-3; no firm D call. V was cut by 5 bases and J by 6 bases, with 9 bases left in between. Germline assignment: CDR1 SEHNR and CDR2 FQNEAQ (reference sequence). CDR3 length equals 12 residues. As DNA, the CDR3 is TGTGCCAGCAGCCGTCTCCTGGATACGCAGTATTTT. It encodes CASSRLLDTQYF. The full variable domain, its missing parts supplied by reference TRBV7-9 and TRBJ2-3, is DTGVSQNPRHKITKRGQNVTFRCDPISEHNRLYWYRQTLGQGPEFLTYFQNEAQLEKSRLLSDRFSAERPKGSFSTLEIQRTEQGDSAMYLCASSRLLDTQYFGPGTRLTVL.

The chain uses TRBV2 and TRBJ1-2; maybe TRBD1 (5 bases). The CDR3 length is 14 residues. Germline CDR1 is SNHLY and CDR2 is FYNNEI. V lost 2 bases to trimming and J lost 4 bases, with 11 bases between them. The CDR3 DNA reads TGTGCCAGCAGTGAAAGGGGCAGGACCTATGGCTACACCTTC. It codes for CASSERGRTYGYTF.

The CDR3 protein is CAWSTLAGGLIYNEQFF. CDR3 sequence (DNA): TGTGCCTGGAGTACGCTAGCGGGGGGACTCATCTACAATGAGCAGTTCTTC. This sequence joins TRBV30 and TRBJ2-1, with TRBD2 matching 11 bases. The ends lost 2 bases at V and 3 bases at J; junction bases unmatched: 9. The CDR3 is 17 residues long. Germline CDR1 and CDR2: GTSNPN and SVGIG (reference sequence).

The chain uses TRBV7-2 and TRBJ2-2; 8 bases are shared with TRBD1. The CDR3 runs to 15 residues. The germline V gene has CDR1 SGHTA and CDR2 FQGNSA. J lost 5 bases, V lost 2 bases, and 4 bases had no gene match. Here the CDR3 DNA reads TGTGCCAGCAGCTTATTCAACAGGGGGACCGGGGAGCTGTTTTTT. Translated, it gives CASSLFNRGTGELFF.

The CDR3 sequence: CASRFTGGAGYTF. Here the CDR3 DNA reads TGTGCCAGCCGATTTACAGGGGGCGCGGGCTACACCTTC. This sequence joins TRBV6-4 and TRBJ1-2, with 9 bases aligning to TRBD1. The CDR3 totals 13 residues. Germline V gives CDR1 MRHNA, CDR2 SNTAGT. Trimming removed 8 bases from V and 8 bases from J; junction bases left unmatched: 9.

CDR3 coding DNA: TGTGCCAGCAGCGTCCGGGACAGGATAGCGAAACAGTACTTC. Translating it yields CASSVRDRIAKQYF. This chain joins TRBV11-3 and TRBJ2-7; 8 bases map to TRBD1. V shed 5 bases and J 10 bases; nucleotides not matched to a gene: 13. From germline, CDR1 is SGHNT and CDR2 YENEEA. CDR3 length: 14 amino acids.